This TCR beta chain was recovered during a study of identical twins. This clonotype was seen a handful of times. As yet, its antigen is unknown. V was shortened by 3 bases and J by 4 bases, with 10 bases between the two germline ends. This CDR3 region has 14 residues. CDR1 and CDR2 (germline): MGHDK, SYGVNS. Template switching, a step in the protocol, added a universal primer site, and cDNA carried unique molecular identifiers. TCRdb called the 5' RACE reads again in MiXCR, with one record for every CDR3 protein. The sample has about 570,000 distinct CDR3 sequences; more than 9% are singletons. Study-wide results and caveats: Recombination models fit unrelated individuals' TCR alpha sharing but underestimated twins'. The presence of invariant MAIT and iNKT cells could partly confound analyses of zero-insertion sequences.

The same specimen was also included in a second study, on yellow fever vaccine responses in identical twins. From that study: Twins' vaccine T cell response reportedly seemed partly convergent, partly personalized.

The sample consisted of PBMCs. The chain recombines TRBV25-1 with TRBJ1-5, with TRBD1 as a possible D gene (6 bases). This receptor was taken from a woman aged 18-30 years in good health. The CDR3 is CASSERGINQPQHF. The CDR3 DNA follows: TGTGCCAGCAGTGAGAGGGGGATAAATCAGCCCCAGCATTTT.